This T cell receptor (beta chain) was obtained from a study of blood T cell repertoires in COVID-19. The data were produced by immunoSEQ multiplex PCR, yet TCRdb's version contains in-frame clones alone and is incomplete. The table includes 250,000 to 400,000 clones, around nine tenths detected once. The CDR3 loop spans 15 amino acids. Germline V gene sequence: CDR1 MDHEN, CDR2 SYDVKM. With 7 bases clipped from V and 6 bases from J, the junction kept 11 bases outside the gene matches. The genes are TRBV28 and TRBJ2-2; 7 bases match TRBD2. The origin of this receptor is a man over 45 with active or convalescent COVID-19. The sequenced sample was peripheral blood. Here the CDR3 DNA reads TGTGCCAGCACCCCACACGGGGAGGGAGCCGGGGAGCTGTTTTTT. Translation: CASTPHGEGAGELFF.